The present T cell receptor (beta chain) was sequenced within a study of cytomegalovirus exposure and HLA in healthy donors. Turning to the study itself: Roughly 85 million unique TCRs from HLA-typed donors were held in an early release of data. Study-wide results and caveats: The productive fraction for most TCR beta V segments was about 90% or about 30% in an earlier analysis. Per published accounts, TCR beta sequences correctly predicted the HLA-A and HLA-B alleles of most subjects.

The V gene's germline CDR1 is SGHRS and CDR2 YFSETQ. The CDR3 consists of 14 residues. Trimming took 4 bases from V and 0 from J, leaving 8 bases between them. With 60 Vbeta and 13 Jbeta primers, the PCR was carried out. TCRdb's table, derived via immunoSEQ multiplex PCR, lists solely in-frame clones and lacks some. The sample carries approximately 160,000 clones, roughly 71% recorded once. With respect to this clone: Its specificity is not known.

This chain links TRBV5-1 with TRBJ1-3; D is ambiguous. This TCR was recovered from a woman aged 50 to 60 in good health and CMV-seropositive. Sequenced: PBMCs. CDR3 residues: CASSPGFSGNTIYF. The CDR3 nucleotides are TGCGCCAGCAGCCCCGGGTTCTCTGGAAACACCATATATTTT.